The next 23 T cell receptor beta chains were all read from a single sample in a study of blood T cell repertoires in COVID-19. Sequencing was performed with immunoSEQ multiplex PCR; in TCRdb, only in-frame clones are kept and a portion is missing. The table includes more than 60,000 clones, 88% detected once. Sequences were obtained from PBMCs or T cells enriched from blood (not recorded which). The receptor set was obtained from a woman aged 35 to 49 who had recovered from COVID-19.

The chain recombines TRBV3-1 (or the pseudogene TRBV3-2) with TRBJ1-5; the D gene is possibly TRBD1 (6 bases). The CDR3 covers 17 residues. Trimming stripped 1 base from V and 0 bases from J, with 13 bases between. In germline, CDR1 is LGHDT, CDR2 YNNKEL (reference sequence). The CDR3 bases are TGTGCCAGCAGCCAAGGGGGCACAGGGTCTAGCAATCAGCCCCAGCATTTT. Its protein product is CASSQGGTGSSNQPQHF.

The chain carries TRBV4-1 and TRBJ1-4; D gene uncertain. The CDR3 consists of 14 residues. The ends were cut back, 5 bases at V and 1 base at J, with 8 bases in the middle. The germline V gene has CDR1 MGHRA and CDR2 YSYEKL. The CDR3: CASSTPGTNEKLFF. As DNA, the CDR3 is TGCGCCAGCAGCACCCCGGGAACTAATGAAAAACTGTTTTTT.

The rearrangement uses TRBV9 and TRBJ2-3; tentative D call: TRBD2 (5 bases). The length of the CDR3 is 14 residues. Trimming stripped 5 bases from V and 2 bases from J, with 12 bases between. Germline V gene data show CDR1 as SGDLS and CDR2 as YYNGEE. This CDR3 reads CASSAGLITDTQYF. The CDR3 DNA is TGTGCCAGCAGTGCCGGACTGATCACAGATACGCAGTATTTT. The whole variable domain, filled in from reference TRBV9 and TRBJ2-3, reads DSGVTQTPKHLITATGQRVTLRCSPRSGDLSVYWYQQSLDQGLQFLIQYYNGEERAKGNILERFSAQQFPDLHSELNLSSLELGDSALYFCASSAGLITDTQYFGPGTRLTVL.

The chain combines TRBV6-2 or TRBV6-3 with TRBJ1-5; 7 nucleotides match TRBD1. The CDR3 is made up of 16 amino acids. Germline V CDR1 and CDR2: MNHEY, SVGEGT. The J segment lost 6 bases and the V segment lost 0 bases, leaving 8 bases of the junction unmatched. Here the CDR3 reads CASSYSESAGGQPQHF. The CDR3 DNA reads TGTGCCAGCAGTTACTCGGAGTCGGCAGGGGGTCAGCCCCAGCATTTT.

This chain uses TRBV6-5 with TRBJ1-1, with D possibly matching TRBD1 (6 bases). The germline V gene has CDR1 MNHEY and CDR2 SVGAGI. This CDR3 has 16 residues. Trimming shortened V by 0 bases and J by 5 bases, and 16 bases separated the two germline ends. CDR3 DNA: TGTGCCAGCAGTTACTCGTCTAGGGGGTCAGTTACTGAAGCTTTCTTT. Translated: CASSYSSRGSVTEAFF.

The V and J genes are TRBV11-2 and TRBJ2-4; 9 nucleotides match TRBD1. The length of the CDR3 is 16 residues. CDR1 and CDR2 from the germline V gene are SGHAT and FQNNGV. V lost 5 bases to trimming and J lost 8 bases; unmatched junction nucleotides: 13. As DNA, the CDR3 is TGTGCCAGCAGCCCGCACCCGGGACAGGGTTCTGACATTCAGTACTTC. Its protein is CASSPHPGQGSDIQYF.

V usage is TRBV7-8 and J usage is TRBJ1-2; 8 nucleotides match TRBD1. Germline CDR1 reads SGHVS; CDR2 reads FQNEAQ. This CDR3 comprises 16 residues. V was pared by 1 base and J by 4 bases, with 8 bases of the junction left unmatched. CDR3 bases: TGTGCCAGCAGCTTAGAAGGACAGGGCTCCCTCTATGGCTACACCTTC. Amino acid sequence: CASSLEGQGSLYGYTF.

The J gene is TRBJ2-1, the V gene TRBV9; 9 bases match TRBD2. V shed 0 bases, J shed 7 bases, and the junction held 8 bases outside the gene matches. This CDR3 has 16 residues. Germline V lookup: CDR1 SGDLS, CDR2 YYNGEE. The CDR3 loop is CASSVEVRGGSNEQFF. The CDR3 region has the DNA TGTGCCAGCAGCGTAGAGGTGCGGGGGGGCTCGAATGAGCAGTTCTTC. Complete variable domain (other parts from reference TRBV9 and TRBJ2-1): DSGVTQTPKHLITATGQRVTLRCSPRSGDLSVYWYQQSLDQGLQFLIQYYNGEERAKGNILERFSAQQFPDLHSELNLSSLELGDSALYFCASSVEVRGGSNEQFFGPGTRLTVL.

This chain links TRBV19 with TRBJ1-2; no firm D call. Trimming removed 6 bases at V and 11 bases at J, with 19 bases between. Germline CDR1 is LNHDA and CDR2 is SQIVND (reference sequence). This CDR3 spans 13 amino acids. CDR3 sequence (DNA): TGTGCCAGTAGGGAGGGAATTACCCCCCGGTACACCTTC. Its protein is CASREGITPRYTF.

The V gene is TRBV6-5, the J gene TRBJ2-7, with D possibly matching TRBD2 (5 bases). The germline CDR1 and CDR2 sequences are MNHEY and SVGAGI. The CDR3 length is 13 residues. V dropped 5 bases and J dropped 4 bases, with 12 bases sitting between them. The CDR3 coding sequence is TGTGCCAGCAGTCCCCCGGGGTTATACGAGCAGTACTTC. Amino acids: CASSPPGLYEQYF.

CDR3 loop: CASTPDRGNYGYTF. The CDR3 DNA reads TGTGCCAGCACTCCGGACAGGGGGAACTATGGCTACACCTTC. The V and J genes are TRBV11-3 and TRBJ1-2; 10 nucleotides match TRBD1. Germline V gives CDR1 SGHNT, CDR2 YENEEA. After removal of 7 bases from V and 2 bases from J, the junction contained 4 bases not matched to a gene. CDR3 length: 14 amino acids.

The J gene is TRBJ2-6, the V gene TRBV19; D is ambiguous. This CDR3 spans 13 amino acids. Germline V gene data show CDR1 as LNHDA and CDR2 as SQIVND (reference sequence). The CDR3 protein is CASGVSGANVLTF. The CDR3 DNA reads as TGTGCAAGTGGAGTCTCTGGGGCCAACGTCCTGACTTTC.

DNA for the CDR3: TGTGCCAGTAGTATATCGTGGAGTGCTGGAAACACCATATATTTT. This sequence encodes CASSISWSAGNTIYF. This sequence joins TRBV19 and TRBJ1-3; unclear D gene. CDR1 and CDR2 from the germline V gene are LNHDA and SQIVND (reference sequence). The CDR3 loop spans 15 amino acids. The V end was cut by 2 bases, the J end by 2 bases, with 10 bases between.

The V gene is TRBV11-3, the J gene TRBJ1-1; 9 bases match TRBD1. Per the germline V gene, CDR1 is SGHNT and CDR2 is YENEEA. The CDR3 is 14 residues long. After removal of 1 base from V and 8 bases from J, the junction contained 5 bases not matched to a gene. DNA for the CDR3: TGTGCCAGCAGCTTAGTAGGTGGGACAGGGGAAGCTTTCTTT. This sequence encodes CASSLVGGTGEAFF. Full variable domain (rest looked up from reference TRBV11-3 and TRBJ1-1): EAGVVQSPRYKIIEKKQPVAFWCNPISGHNTLYWYLQNLGQGPELLIRYENEEAVDDSQLPKDRFSAERLKGVDSTLKIQPAELGDSAVYLCASSLVGGTGEAFFGQGTRLTVV.

The J gene is TRBJ2-3, the V gene TRBV5-4; D might be TRBD2 (5 bases). This CDR3 spans 16 amino acids. V lost 0 bases and J lost 2, with 13 bases in between. Germline loops: CDR1 SGHNT, CDR2 YYREEE (reference sequence). Here the CDR3 reads CASSLGGMRVTDTQYF. The DNA of the CDR3 is TGTGCCAGCAGCTTGGGAGGGATGAGGGTCACAGATACGCAGTATTTT. Complete variable domain (other parts from reference TRBV5-4 and TRBJ2-3): ETGVTQSPTHLIKTRGQQVTLRCSSQSGHNTVSWYQQALGQGPQFIFQYYREEENGRGNFPPRFSGLQFPNYSSELNVNALELDDSALYLCASSLGGMRVTDTQYFGPGTRLTVL.

The genes are TRBV29-1 and TRBJ2-7; unclear D gene. CDR3 length: 11 residues. Germline loops: CDR1 SQVTM, CDR2 ANQGSEA. V was cut by 6 bases and J by 0 bases, with 6 bases left in between. As DNA, the CDR3 is TGCAGCGTGGCGGACTCCTACGAGCAGTACTTC. Its protein is CSVADSYEQYF.

V usage is TRBV5-5 and J usage is TRBJ1-4; the D gene is possibly TRBD1 (6 bases). There are 15 residues in the CDR3. CDR1 and CDR2 (germline): SGHKS, YYEKEE (reference sequence). Between the trimmed V and J ends, which lost 2 bases and 4 bases, there was a span of 12 bases. CDR3 bases: TGTGCCAGCAGCTTACAGGGAGGGGTTAATGAAAAACTGTTTTTT. Its translation is CASSLQGGVNEKLFF.

The chain links TRBV7-9 to TRBJ1-2; D gene ambiguous. The ends were cut back, 0 bases at V and 3 bases at J, with 14 bases in the middle. The CDR3 extends over 16 amino acids. The germline gives CDR1 SEHNR, CDR2 FQNEAQ (reference sequence). The DNA of the CDR3 is TGTGCCAGCAGCTTAGCGCTAATGTCGGGTTACTATGGCTACACCTTC. Translating it yields CASSLALMSGYYGYTF.

The CDR3 DNA reads TGTGCCAGCAGCTTAGAGGGCAGGGGCTACAATGAGCAGTTCTTC. Its protein is CASSLEGRGYNEQFF. The rearrangement uses TRBV11-3 and TRBJ2-1, with D perhaps TRBD1 (6 bases). Trimming stripped 0 bases from V and 3 bases from J, with 9 bases between. The CDR3 is made up of 15 amino acids. From germline, CDR1 is SGHNT and CDR2 YENEEA.

The chain recombines TRBV2 with TRBJ2-5; 7 nucleotides agree with TRBD1. Germline CDR1 is SNHLY and CDR2 is FYNNEI. J lost 5 bases, V lost 2 bases, and 8 bases had no gene match. The CDR3 is 15 amino acids. The CDR3 sequence: CASSEPATGWETQYF. The CDR3 region has the DNA TGTGCCAGCAGTGAACCGGCGACAGGGTGGGAGACCCAGTACTTC.

CDR3 sequence: CASSIPQGGSYTF. CDR3 nucleotides: TGTGCCAGTAGTATACCACAGGGGGGTAGCTACACCTTC. The chain is built from TRBV19 and TRBJ1-2; 8 bases line up with TRBD1. CDR1 is LNHDA and CDR2 is SQIVND in the germline V gene (reference sequence). V lost 2 bases to trimming and J lost 9 bases; unmatched junction nucleotides: 5. The CDR3 is 13 residues long.

The chain recombines TRBV23-1 with TRBJ2-6, with 10 positions matching TRBD1. TRBV23-1 falls under the ORF class, with uncertain function. Germline trimming cut 4 bases from V and 0 bases from J; bases unmatched to any gene: 15. This CDR3 is 21 amino acids long. CDR3 coding DNA: TGCGCCAGCAGTCCGCACAACCCGGGACAGGGGAAACCCTCTGGGGCCAACGTCCTGACTTTC. Residues: CASSPHNPGQGKPSGANVLTF.

The V and J genes are TRBV10-1 and TRBJ2-5; the D gene is possibly TRBD2 (5 bases). Trimming pared 3 bases from V and 4 bases from J, leaving 24 bases between. The CDR3 has 18 residues. Germline-derived CDR1 and CDR2 are WNHNN and SYGVQD (reference sequence). CDR3 nucleotides: TGCGCCAGCAGTGACCCGAGAAGCGGACGGGGAACCCCAGAGACCCAGTACTTC. Protein product: CASSDPRSGRGTPETQYF.